This entry is about one T cell receptor beta chain. Its specificity is not known. Germline lookup yields CDR1 SGHVT and CDR2 SQSDAQ. This CDR3 is built from 15 residues. V was clipped by 5 bases and J by 4 bases; unmatched bases: 7. This entry is derived from a study of T cell repertoires in cytomegalovirus infection. The wider study: In public TCR beta signatures, there were indications of both CMV infection and matching HLA type.

Study findings and constraints: Totalled public TCR beta family frequency picked out people who carried CMV plus the relevant HLA. CMV-specific TCR beta clonotypes restricted by HLA-C were the ones dominating the ex vivo response.

TCRdb passed the reads through MiXCR, listing each CDR3 protein once. The sample lists a few hundred thousand distinct CDR3 sequences, around 9.5% occurring once. The receptor was derived from a human donor in good health (CMV status not recorded). Some clones in this sample may be carry-over from other donors' samples. The chain links TRBV7-4 to TRBJ2-1; TRBD1 aligns across 8 bases. Sequencing was carried out using PBMCs. CDR3 bases: TGTGCCAGCAGCCATGACAGGGGTAGATACAATGAGCAGTTCTTC. Translation: CASSHDRGRYNEQFF.